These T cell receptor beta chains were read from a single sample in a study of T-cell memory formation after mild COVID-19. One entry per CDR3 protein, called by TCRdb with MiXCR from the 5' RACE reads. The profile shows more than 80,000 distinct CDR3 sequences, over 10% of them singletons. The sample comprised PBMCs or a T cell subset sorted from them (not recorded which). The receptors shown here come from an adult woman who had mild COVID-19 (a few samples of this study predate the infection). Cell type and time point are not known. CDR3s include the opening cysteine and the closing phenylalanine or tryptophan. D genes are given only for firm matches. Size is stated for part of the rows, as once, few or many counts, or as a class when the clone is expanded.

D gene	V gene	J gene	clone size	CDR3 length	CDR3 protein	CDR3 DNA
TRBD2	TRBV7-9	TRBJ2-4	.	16	CASSFWASGGRNIQYF	TGTGCCAGCAGCTTCTGGGCTAGCGGGGGGCGAAACATTCAGTACTTC
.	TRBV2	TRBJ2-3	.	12	CASTMNWDTQYF	TGTGCCAGCACGATGAACTGGGATACGCAGTATTTT
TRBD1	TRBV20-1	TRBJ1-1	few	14	CSARRTGRDTEVFF	TGCAGTGCCCGACGGACAGGGCGGGACACTGAAGTTTTCTTT
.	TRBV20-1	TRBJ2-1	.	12	CSATRGGNEQFF	TGCAGTGCTACCAGGGGTGGGAATGAGCAGTTCTTC
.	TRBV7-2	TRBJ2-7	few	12	CASSQVTYEQYF	TGTGCCAGCAGCCAGGTGACCTACGAGCAGTACTTC
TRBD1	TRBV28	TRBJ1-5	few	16	CASSPHGTGGFQPQHF	TGTGCCAGCAGCCCCCACGGGACAGGGGGCTTTCAGCCCCAGCATTTT
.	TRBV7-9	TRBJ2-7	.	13	CASSLAGANEQYF	TGTGCCAGCAGCTTAGCCGGGGCGAACGAGCAGTACTTC
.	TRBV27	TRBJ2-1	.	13	CASSSWTDPGQFF	TGTGCCAGCAGTTCCTGGACAGACCCAGGGCAGTTCTTC
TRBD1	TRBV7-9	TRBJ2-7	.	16	CASSSDRGLPTYEQYF	TGTGCCAGCAGCTCAGACAGGGGGCTTCCCACCTACGAGCAGTACTTC
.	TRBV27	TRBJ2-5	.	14	CASSLFSGTETQYF	TGTGCCAGCAGTTTATTTTCCGGGACGGAGACCCAGTACTTC
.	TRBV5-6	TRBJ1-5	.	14	CASSLAGGNQPQHF	TGTGCCAGCAGCCTCGCGGGGGGAAATCAGCCCCAGCATTTT
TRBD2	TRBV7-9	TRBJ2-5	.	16	CASSARLAGEQETQYF	TGTGCCAGCAGCGCCCGACTAGCGGGGGAACAAGAGACCCAGTACTTC
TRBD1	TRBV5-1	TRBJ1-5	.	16	CASSLGDRERNQPQHF	TGCGCCAGCAGCTTGGGGGACAGGGAGCGCAATCAGCCCCAGCATTTT
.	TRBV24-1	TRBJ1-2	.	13	CATSDFPTGGYTF	TGTGCCACCAGTGATTTCCCGACAGGTGGCTACACCTTC
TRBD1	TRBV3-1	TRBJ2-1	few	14	CASSFRDSHNEQFF	TGTGCCAGCAGCTTCCGGGACAGCCACAATGAGCAGTTCTTC
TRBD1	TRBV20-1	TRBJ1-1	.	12	CSARLRGRGAFF	TGCAGTGCTAGACTCAGGGGGCGCGGAGCTTTCTTT
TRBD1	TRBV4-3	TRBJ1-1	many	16	CASSHSITGTGTEAFF	TGCGCCAGCAGCCATTCCATAACCGGGACAGGGACTGAAGCTTTCTTT
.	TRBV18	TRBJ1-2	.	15	CASSPWAGEYYGYTF	TGTGCCAGCTCACCATGGGCAGGGGAGTACTATGGCTACACCTTC
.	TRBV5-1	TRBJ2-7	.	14	CASRVMSDTYEQYF	TGCGCCAGCAGGGTGATGTCGGACACCTACGAGCAGTACTTC
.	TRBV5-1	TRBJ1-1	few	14	CASSLGRGGDEAFF	TGCGCCAGCAGCTTAGGACGGGGAGGAGACGAAGCTTTCTTT
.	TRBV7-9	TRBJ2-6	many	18	CASSPPGLATSGANVLTF	TGTGCCAGCAGCCCGCCCGGGCTGGCCACATCTGGGGCCAACGTCCTGACTTTC
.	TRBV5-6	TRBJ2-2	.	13	CASSWGSTGELFF	TGTGCCAGCAGCTGGGGTTCCACCGGGGAGCTGTTTTTT
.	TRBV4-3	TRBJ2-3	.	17	CASSQDMVGSYTDTQYF	TGCGCCAGCAGCCAAGATATGGTGGGATCCTACACAGATACGCAGTATTTT
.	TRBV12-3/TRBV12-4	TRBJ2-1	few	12	CASRLDYNEQFF	TGTGCCAGCAGGCTGGACTACAATGAGCAGTTCTTC
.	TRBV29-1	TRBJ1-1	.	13	CSVVGGMNTEAFF	TGCAGCGTTGTTGGGGGGATGAACACTGAAGCTTTCTTT
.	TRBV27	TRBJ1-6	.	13	CASTESYNSPLHF	TGTGCCAGCACTGAATCCTATAATTCACCCCTCCACTTT
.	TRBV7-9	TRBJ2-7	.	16	CASSFFGGPSSYEQYF	TGTGCCAGCAGCTTTTTCGGGGGGCCTAGCTCCTACGAGCAGTACTTC